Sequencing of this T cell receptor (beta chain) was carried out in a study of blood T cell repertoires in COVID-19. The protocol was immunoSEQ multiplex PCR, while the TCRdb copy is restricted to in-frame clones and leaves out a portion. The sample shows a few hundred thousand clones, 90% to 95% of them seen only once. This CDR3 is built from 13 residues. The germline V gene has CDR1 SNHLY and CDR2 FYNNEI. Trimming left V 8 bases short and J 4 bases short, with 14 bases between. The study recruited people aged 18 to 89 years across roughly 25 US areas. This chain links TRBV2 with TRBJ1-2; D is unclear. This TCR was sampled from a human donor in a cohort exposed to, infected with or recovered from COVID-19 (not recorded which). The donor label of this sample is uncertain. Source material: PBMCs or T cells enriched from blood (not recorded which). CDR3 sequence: CASQDYSGYGYTF. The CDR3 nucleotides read TGTGCCAGCCAGGATTACTCCGGCTATGGCTACACCTTC.